Following are 27 T cell receptor beta chains from one sample sequenced in a study of regulatory T cells in long-lasting Graves disease. The TCR beta library used iRepertoire HTBI primers with Arm-PCR amplification of CDR3. TCRdb independently ran MiXCR on the multiplex PCR reads; one entry per CDR3 protein. The sample consists of over 300,000 distinct CDR3 sequences, roughly 21% of them appearing once. The sample's time point: persistent/refractory GD, antithyroid drugs over 5 years with positive TRAb. PBMCs were the source of the RNA used for TCR sequencing. The source was peripheral blood mononuclear cells (PBMCs), collected when the disease was refractory, from a patient treated with antithyroid drugs. These TCRs come from a female donor with Graves disease.

As to this clonotype: A much bigger clone sits one base away, suggesting this may be a read error. The J gene is TRBJ1-6, the V gene TRBV15; TRBD1 agrees at 7 bases. The J segment lost 10 bases and the V segment lost 1 base, leaving 10 bases of the junction unmatched. CDR1 is LNHNV, CDR2 YYDKDF, per germline (reference sequence). The CDR3 is made up of 16 amino acids. This chain's CDR3 is CATSRALGQGESPLHF. CDR3 bases: TGTGCCACCAGCAGAGCCTTGGGGCAGGGGGAGTCACCCCTCCACTTT.

This clonotype came up many times. J is TRBJ2-5 and V is TRBV7-9; TRBD2 might be the D (6 bases). The CDR3 is 14 residues long. V dropped 1 base and J dropped 5 bases, with 11 bases sitting between them. Germline CDR1 is SEHNR and CDR2 is FQNEAQ (reference sequence). CDR3 sequence reads: CASSLEGAGETQYF. Here the CDR3 DNA reads TGTGCCAGCAGCTTAGAAGGGGCGGGGGAGACCCAGTACTTC.

The V gene is TRBV6-2 or TRBV6-3, the J gene TRBJ1-2, with TRBD1 identical over 9 bases. This CDR3 is built from 16 residues. Germline CDR1 is MNHEY and CDR2 is SVGEGT. V dropped 5 bases and J dropped 4; count of bases not matched to a gene: 11. The CDR3 region has the DNA TGTGCCAGCAGTACAACACCGGGACAGGGCTTCTATGGCTACACCTTC. This sequence encodes CASSTTPGQGFYGYTF.

In this sample, this clonotype turned up many times. The rearrangement links TRBV19 to TRBJ1-2; D unresolved. Germline-derived CDR1 and CDR2 are LNHDA and SQIVND (reference sequence). V was pared by 3 bases and J by 7 bases, with 9 bases between. The CDR3 covers 12 residues. CDR3 sequence (DNA): TGTGCCAGTAGTATTTCCGGCGTTGGCTACACCTTC. Translation gives CASSISGVGYTF.

This clonotype was detected many times. The CDR3 DNA reads TGTGCCAGCAGCTTAGAAAGGGATTTGCTGTTTTTT. Residues: CASSLERDLLFF. The genes are TRBV11-2 and TRBJ1-4; D gene unclear. Deletions cut 0 bases from V and 14 bases from J, with 10 bases between. From germline, CDR1 is SGHAT and CDR2 FQNNGV. The CDR3 consists of 12 residues.

V is TRBV6-2 or TRBV6-3 and J is TRBJ2-2; TRBD2 matches 7 bases. The CDR3 has 16 residues. CDR1 and CDR2 from the germline V gene are MNHEY and SVGEGT. The V gene end was trimmed by 4 bases and the J gene end by 1 base; junction bases not matched to a gene: 6. CDR3: CASSSKGGLNTGELFF. The CDR3 DNA follows: TGTGCCAGCAGTTCAAAGGGAGGGCTGAACACCGGGGAGCTGTTTTTT.

The table lists this clonotype with many counts. The chain links TRBV3-1 to TRBJ2-5; no clear D gene. Germline lookup yields CDR1 LGHDT and CDR2 YNNKEL (reference sequence). The CDR3 is 15 residues long. V lost 0 bases and J 2 bases, leaving 10 bases between the germline ends. The CDR3 region has the DNA TGTGCCAGCAGCCAAGATATGGTGGGACAAGAGACCCAGTACTTC. Amino acid sequence: CASSQDMVGQETQYF.

This clonotype was found a few times. The chain uses TRBV30 and TRBJ1-1, with unresolved D. This CDR3 region has 11 residues. The germline CDR1 and CDR2 sequences are GTSNPN and SVGIG (reference sequence). V lost 2 bases and J 4 bases, leaving 5 bases between the germline ends. The CDR3 DNA is TGTGCCTGGAGTTCGGTCACTGAAGCTTTCTTT. Translating it yields CAWSSVTEAFF.

In this sample, this clonotype turned up once. A far larger clone is only one base removed, so a read error is likely. Given the absence of the conserved phenylalanine or tryptophan at the CDR3 end, a read error is likely. The gene calls are TRBV7-9 and TRBJ1-2, with TRBD1 as a possible D gene (6 bases). CDR3 length: 15 amino acids. Germline assignment: CDR1 SEHNR and CDR2 FQNEAQ (reference sequence). The chain's CDR3 is CASSQATGQYYGYTL. The CDR3, as DNA: TGCGCCAGCAGCCAAGCAACCGGACAGTACTATGGCTACACCCTC.

This clonotype has at least ten counts. The chain recombines TRBV3-1 with TRBJ1-2; possible D gene TRBD1, 5 bases. V was clipped by 5 bases and J by 7 bases, with 14 bases between them. This CDR3 is built from 13 residues. The germline V gene has CDR1 LGHDT and CDR2 YNNKEL (reference sequence). This chain's CDR3 is CASSGAATGGYTF. The CDR3 region has the DNA TGTGCCAGCAGCGGGGCAGCGACGGGTGGCTACACCTTC. Full variable domain (remainder filled in from reference TRBV3-1 and TRBJ1-2): DTAVSQTPKYLVTQMGNDKSIKCEQNLGHDTMYWYKQDSKKFLKIMFSYNNKELIINETVPNRFSPKSPDKAHLNLHINSLELGDSAVYFCASSGAATGGYTFGSGTRLTVV.

This clonotype came up a few times. The chain joins TRBV20-1 to TRBJ1-5, with unresolved D. Per germline, CDR1 DFQATT and CDR2 SNEGSKA (reference sequence). The CDR3 loop spans 14 amino acids. V dropped 0 bases and J dropped 1 base, with 7 bases sitting between them. The chain's CDR3 is CSAREPVSNQPQHF. Here the CDR3 DNA reads TGCAGTGCTAGAGAACCGGTCAGCAATCAGCCCCAGCATTTT.

This clonotype was found a few times. This sequence joins TRBV9 and TRBJ1-2; 8 nucleotides agree with TRBD1. The V segment lost 7 bases and the J segment 0 bases; nucleotides outside the gene matches: 8. Per germline, CDR1 SGDLS and CDR2 YYNGEE. The CDR3 is made up of 15 amino acids. CDR3 sequence: CASSMDREANYGYTF. The CDR3 DNA is TGTGCCAGCTCCATGGACAGGGAGGCTAACTATGGCTACACCTTC. The full variable domain, rest sourced from reference TRBV9 and TRBJ1-2, is DSGVTQTPKHLITATGQRVTLRCSPRSGDLSVYWYQQSLDQGLQFLIQYYNGEERAKGNILERFSAQQFPDLHSELNLSSLELGDSALYFCASSMDREANYGYTFGSGTRLTVV.

This clonotype was observed a handful of times. The chain carries TRBV4-1 and TRBJ2-4, with D unresolved. Between the trimmed V and J ends, which lost 3 bases and 0 bases, there was a span of 18 bases. Germline CDR1 reads MGHRA; CDR2 reads YSYEKL. This CDR3 is 18 amino acids long. CDR3 DNA: TGCGCCAGCAGCCACCCTCCGGCAATGCCCCTAGCCAAAAACATTCAGTACTTC. Its protein product is CASSHPPAMPLAKNIQYF.

This clonotype was found many times. The chain carries TRBV28 and TRBJ1-4; TRBD1 is a possible D gene (6 bases). The V end was cut by 2 bases, the J end by 6 bases, with 16 bases between. There are 16 residues in the CDR3. Looked up from germline, CDR1 is MDHEN and CDR2 is SYDVKM. This chain's CDR3 is CASSLGFRDTDEKLFF. The CDR3 region has the DNA TGTGCCAGCAGTTTAGGCTTCCGGGACACTGATGAAAAACTGTTTTTT.

This clonotype was picked up many times. The rearrangement joins TRBV7-9 to TRBJ1-1; a possible D gene is TRBD1 (5 bases). This CDR3 is 12 amino acids long. The V and J ends lost 7 bases and 11 bases respectively, with 17 bases between them. In germline, CDR1 is SEHNR, CDR2 FQNEAQ (reference sequence). In DNA form, the CDR3 reads TGTGCCAGCACCCGGGACCCGAGGGAGGCTTTCTTT. This sequence encodes CASTRDPREAFF.

This clonotype was recorded at least ten times. This chain joins TRBV5-1 and TRBJ2-7; 14 nucleotides agree with TRBD2. Trimming cost V 4 bases and J 7 bases; bases outside gene matches: 4. This CDR3 spans 14 amino acids. Looked up from germline, CDR1 is SGHRS and CDR2 is YFSETQ. The CDR3 region is CASSTGLAGDEQYF. As DNA, the CDR3 is TGCGCCAGCAGCACGGGACTAGCGGGAGATGAGCAGTACTTC.

The V call is TRBV4-3, the J call TRBJ1-1; D not resolved. The V and J ends lost 4 bases and 1 base respectively, with 10 bases between them. The CDR3 is 14 amino acids. Germline V CDR1 and CDR2: LGHNA, YSLEER. The CDR3 protein is CASSRAYGNTEAFF. For the CDR3, the DNA is TGCGCCAGCAGCCGAGCCTATGGGAACACTGAAGCTTTCTTT.

This clonotype was detected many times. CDR3 DNA: TGTGCCAGCCGTCAGAGCTCTGGGGCCAACGTCCTGACTTTC. It yields the protein CASRQSSGANVLTF. The chain employs TRBV6-1 and TRBJ2-6; D not certain. V lost 8 bases and J 0 bases, leaving 8 bases between the germline ends. CDR3 length equals 14 residues. Germline V gene data show CDR1 as MNHNS and CDR2 as SASEGT.

V and J are TRBV18 and TRBJ1-4; TRBD1 matches 8 bases. V was clipped by 5 bases and J by 7 bases; unmatched bases: 9. This CDR3 has 15 residues. CDR1 and CDR2 (germline): KGHSH, LQKENI. Here the CDR3 DNA reads TGTGCCAGCTCATCTCCGGGACAGGAGGGTGAAAAACTGTTTTTT. Protein sequence: CASSSPGQEGEKLFF. Based on the CDR3 plus reference TRBV18 and TRBJ1-4, the full variable domain is NAGVMQNPRHLVRRRGQEARLRCSPMKGHSHVYWYRQLPEEGLKFMVYLQKENIIDESGMPKERFSAEFPKEGPSILRIQQVVRGDSAAYFCASSSPGQEGEKLFFGSGTQLSVL.

This clonotype turned up a few times. The chain couples TRBV4-3 to TRBJ1-2; 8 bases line up with TRBD1. The CDR3 has 13 residues. Trimming removed 0 bases from V and 8 bases from J; junction bases left unmatched: 2. Germline CDR1 is LGHNA and CDR2 is YSLEER. CDR3 amino acids: CASSQDGTGGYTF. Written as DNA, the CDR3 is TGCGCCAGCAGCCAAGATGGGACAGGCGGCTACACCTTC.

The genes are TRBV4-1 and TRBJ2-7, with TRBD1 identical over 10 bases. Per the germline V gene, CDR1 is MGHRA and CDR2 is YSYEKL. V dropped 2 bases and J dropped 6; count of bases not matched to a gene: 4. The CDR3 extends over 14 amino acids. In nucleotides, the CDR3 is TGCGCCAGCAGCCAAAGGGACAGGGGCGCCGAGCAGTACTTC. Protein: CASSQRDRGAEQYF.

This clonotype was counted only a few times. The gene calls are TRBV19 and TRBJ1-2, with unresolved D. There are 12 residues in the CDR3. CDR1 and CDR2 from the germline V gene are LNHDA and SQIVND (reference sequence). V dropped 5 bases and J dropped 0 bases, with 4 bases sitting between them. For the CDR3, the DNA is TGTGCCAGTAGTCAACCTAACTATGGCTACACCTTC. Encoded protein: CASSQPNYGYTF.

As regards this clonotype: This could be a read error, since a much larger clone is one nucleotide away. V usage is TRBV2 and J usage is TRBJ2-7, with no clear D. V was trimmed by 6 bases and J by 6 bases, leaving 12 bases between them. The CDR3 runs to 12 residues. CDR1 and CDR2 (germline): SNHLY, FYNNEI. CDR3 residues: CASSAYELEQYF. CDR3 bases: TGTGCCAGCAGCGCCTACGAGCTCGAGCAGTACTTC.

This clonotype was counted a few times. The rearrangement joins TRBV7-2 to TRBJ2-1, with 9 bases matching TRBD2. V was pared by 0 bases and J by 3 bases, with 6 bases of the junction left unmatched. CDR3 size: 17 residues. The germline V gene encodes CDR1 SGHTA and CDR2 FQGNSA. The CDR3: CASSLALGSGGYNEQFF. The DNA of the CDR3 is TGTGCCAGCAGCTTAGCGCTCGGTAGCGGGGGCTACAATGAGCAGTTCTTC. The whole variable domain, filled in from reference TRBV7-2 and TRBJ2-1, reads GAGVSQSPSNKVTEKGKDVELRCDPISGHTALYWYRQSLGQGLEFLIYFQGNSAPDKSGLPSDRFSAERTGGSVSTLTIQRTQQEDSAVYLCASSLALGSGGYNEQFFGPGTRLTVL.

The table lists this clonotype with many counts. The V call is TRBV12-5, the J call TRBJ1-1; D unclear. Germline CDR1 reads LGHNT; CDR2 reads FRNRAP. V lost 1 base and J lost 0, with 15 bases in between. The CDR3 loop spans 17 amino acids. CDR3 residues: CASGLARPQPMNTEAFF. CDR3 coding DNA: TGTGCTAGTGGTTTGGCCAGACCGCAGCCCATGAACACTGAAGCTTTCTTT.

Concerning this clonotype itself: A read error may produce the germline difference seen at one junction end. The chain is built from TRBV7-2 and TRBJ1-6; D not resolved. The CDR3 is 15 amino acids. Germline V gene data show CDR1 as SGHTA and CDR2 as FQGNSA. CDR3 DNA sequence: TGTGCCGGCAGCTTAGCCCAGAAGCCCCAATCACCCCTCCACTTT. As protein: CAGSLAQKPQSPLHF.

This rearrangement joins TRBV4-3 to TRBJ2-7; D is ambiguous. V gave up 4 bases and J gave up 3 bases, with 10 bases separating them. This CDR3 comprises 13 residues. Germline CDR1 LGHNA, CDR2 YSLEER. As DNA, the CDR3 is TGCGCCAGCAGCCCACGTGTTTACTACGAGCAGTACTTC. Translating it yields CASSPRVYYEQYF.